One sample yielded the 32 T cell receptor beta chains listed below, sequenced in a study of blood T cell repertoires in COVID-19. Only in-frame clones appear in the TCRdb table, and some are missing; sequencing was by immunoSEQ multiplex PCR. This sample yields some 330,000 clones, of which 83% are seen a single time; 5% to 5.5% belongs to the top ten. The sequencing input was PBMCs or T cells enriched from blood (not recorded which). These receptors originate from a woman between 50 and 59 years old who had recovered from COVID-19.

CDR3 nucleotide sequence: TGTGCCAGCAGCTGGGAATTACATAAGTCGGGGGGCTACACCTTC. Encoded protein: CASSWELHKSGGYTF. V is TRBV7-8 and J is TRBJ1-2; D remains unclear. The V and J ends lost 4 bases and 8 bases respectively, with 20 bases between them. This CDR3 has 15 residues. CDR1 and CDR2 (germline): SGHVS, FQNEAQ.

This chain uses TRBV11-3 with TRBJ2-2; TRBD2 matches 8 bases. Germline CDR1 is SGHNT and CDR2 is YENEEA. After removal of 5 bases from V and 6 bases from J, the junction contained 14 bases not matched to a gene. The CDR3 spans 17 residues. The CDR3 protein is CASSIGGGLAGPGELFF. The CDR3 nucleotides are TGTGCCAGCAGCATAGGAGGCGGGCTAGCGGGCCCCGGGGAGCTGTTTTTT.

The V gene is TRBV5-6, the J gene TRBJ1-4, with a weak D call TRBD1 (6 bases). Germline CDR1 reads SGHDT; CDR2 reads YYEEEE. The CDR3 consists of 18 residues. V lost 5 bases, J lost 2 bases, and 22 bases lay in between. As DNA, the CDR3 is TGTGCCAGCAGTTCGGGCGCGAGAGGGGGAGATACTAATGAAAAACTGTTTTTT. Protein: CASSSGARGGDTNEKLFF.

This clone was seen just once. The same CDR3 also results from other DNA sequences found in this sample. The chain employs TRBV4-2 and TRBJ2-5; TRBD2 aligns across 11 bases. V was pared by 3 bases and J by 2 bases, with 2 bases of the junction left unmatched. The CDR3 loop spans 15 amino acids. CDR1 LGHNA and CDR2 YNFKEQ come from the germline V gene. For the CDR3, the DNA is TGTGCCAGCAGCCAGACTAGCGGGGTGCAAGAGACCCAGTACTTC. Encoded protein: CASSQTSGVQETQYF.

V gene TRBV11-2 combines with J gene TRBJ2-1, with 10 bases identical to TRBD2. V was pared by 0 bases and J by 10 bases, with 6 bases of the junction left unmatched. The CDR3 is 15 residues long. CDR1 and CDR2 (germline): SGHAT, FQNNGV. CDR3 nucleotide sequence: TGTGCCAGCAGCTTAGATCCCCTAGCGGGAGTGGAGCAGTTCTTC. Residues: CASSLDPLAGVEQFF.

V gene TRBV6-5 combines with J gene TRBJ2-5, with 9 bases identical to TRBD2. Germline V lookup: CDR1 MNHEY, CDR2 SVGAGI. This CDR3 contains 15 residues. The V gene end was trimmed by 8 bases and the J gene end by 0 bases; junction bases not matched to a gene: 7. The DNA for the CDR3 is TGTGCCAGCGCGGGAGGGCGGGGCAACCAAGAGACCCAGTACTTC. This gives the protein CASAGGRGNQETQYF.

V gene TRBV7-2 combines with J gene TRBJ1-2; D gene uncertain. In germline, CDR1 is SGHTA, CDR2 FQGNSA. V was trimmed by 1 base and J by 4 bases, leaving 7 bases between them. This CDR3 is 13 amino acids long. In nucleotides, the CDR3 is TGTGCCAGCAGCTTAGGAGTCGGCTATGGCTACACCTTC. This codes for CASSLGVGYGYTF.

This chain joins TRBV19 and TRBJ1-4, with D tentatively TRBD1 (5 bases). Germline CDR1 is LNHDA and CDR2 is SQIVND (reference sequence). The CDR3 is 14 amino acids. V was cut by 4 bases and J by 10 bases, with 16 bases left in between. In nucleotides, the CDR3 is TGTGCCAGTAGTAATCGGGACTTAAGGGGAAAACTGTTTTTT. Protein sequence: CASSNRDLRGKLFF.

The rearrangement links TRBV5-1 to TRBJ1-2; tentatively, D is TRBD1 (5 bases). The CDR3 extends over 17 amino acids. V lost 3 bases and J 0 bases, leaving 18 bases between the germline ends. Germline CDR1 SGHRS, CDR2 YFSETQ. The CDR3 DNA reads TGCGCCAGCAGCTATTCGACAGCTTCAAACTCTAACTATGGCTACACCTTC. Translated: CASSYSTASNSNYGYTF.

This clone was seen only once. The chain carries TRBV6-2 or TRBV6-3 and TRBJ1-6, with TRBD1 as a possible D gene (5 bases). Between the trimmed V and J ends, which lost 4 bases and 6 bases, there was a span of 10 bases. From germline, CDR1 is MNHEY and CDR2 SVGEGT. The CDR3 runs to 14 residues. The CDR3 DNA reads TGTGCCAGCAGTTCCCAGGGTGGTAATTCACCCCTCCACTTT. Translation: CASSSQGGNSPLHF.

The chain carries TRBV12-3 or TRBV12-4 and TRBJ1-2, with a possible D match to TRBD1 (6 bases). There are 12 residues in the CDR3. V lost 8 bases, J lost 4 bases, and 11 bases lay in between. CDR3 amino acids: CASQTGSYGYTF. The CDR3 DNA reads TGTGCCAGCCAGACAGGTTCCTATGGCTACACCTTC.

The chain uses TRBV5-1 and TRBJ1-5; D possibly corresponds to TRBD1 (5 bases). The CDR3 is made up of 14 amino acids. V lost 0 bases and J lost 7, with 11 bases in between. The V gene's germline CDR1 is SGHRS and CDR2 YFSETQ. CDR3: CASSLAGGRQPQHF. CDR3 sequence (DNA): TGCGCCAGCAGCTTGGCCGGGGGTCGGCAGCCCCAGCATTTT.

V gene TRBV19 combines with J gene TRBJ1-2, with D unresolved. Looked up from germline, CDR1 is LNHDA and CDR2 is SQIVND (reference sequence). The CDR3 runs to 13 residues. Trimming shortened V by 8 bases and J by 4 bases, and 14 bases separated the two germline ends. The CDR3 nucleotides are TGTGCCAGTGCGGCGAGGGTGTTCTATGGCTACACCTTC. Translating gives CASAARVFYGYTF.

The V call is TRBV5-1, the J call TRBJ2-1, with 8 bases matching TRBD2. Per the germline V gene, CDR1 is SGHRS and CDR2 is YFSETQ. The CDR3 spans 14 residues. The junction had 6 bases not matched to a gene; V was cut back by 3 bases and J by 7 bases. CDR3 residues: CASSSGGAWNEQFF. CDR3 sequence (DNA): TGCGCCAGCAGCTCCGGGGGGGCCTGGAATGAGCAGTTCTTC. Together with reference TRBV5-1 and TRBJ2-1, the CDR3 gives the full variable domain: KAGVTQTPRYLIKTRGQQVTLSCSPISGHRSVSWYQQTPGQGLQFLFEYFSETQRNKGNFPGRFSGRQFSNSRSEMNVSTLELGDSALYLCASSSGGAWNEQFFGPGTRLTVL.

This chain uses TRBV6-5 with TRBJ2-5; 11 bases align to TRBD2. Germline CDR1 MNHEY, CDR2 SVGAGI. This CDR3 region has 14 residues. Trimming removed 9 bases from V and 7 bases from J; junction bases left unmatched: 10. CDR3 DNA: TGTGCCAGTACCGGGACTAGCGGCATGGGGACCCAGTACTTC. Its translation: CASTGTSGMGTQYF.

J is TRBJ1-1 and V is TRBV20-1; D is unresolved. Looked up from germline, CDR1 is DFQATT and CDR2 is SNEGSKA (reference sequence). The CDR3 has 15 amino acids. The V and J ends lost 3 bases and 4 bases respectively, with 18 bases between them. The CDR3 nucleotides read TGCAGTGCTAGTTCAAGGTCCAGGTTAGGCACTGAAGCTTTCTTT. It yields the protein CSASSRSRLGTEAFF.

The V call is TRBV5-1, the J call TRBJ2-7, with D possibly matching TRBD2 (5 bases). The V end lost 5 bases, the J end lost 2 bases, and 20 bases lay between the germline ends. This CDR3 has 16 amino acids. Germline CDR1 reads SGHRS; CDR2 reads YFSETQ. The chain's CDR3 is CASSPGSFDGTYEQYF. CDR3 nucleotides: TGCGCCAGCAGTCCGGGATCCTTCGACGGGACCTACGAGCAGTACTTC.

The CDR3 DNA sequence: TGTGCCAGCAGCACCGGGACAGTGAATTCACCCCTCCACTTT. It yields the protein CASSTGTVNSPLHF. This chain links TRBV5-6 with TRBJ1-6; the match to TRBD1 covers 7 bases. The length of the CDR3 is 14 residues. With 4 bases clipped from V and 7 bases from J, the junction kept 5 bases outside the gene matches. CDR1 is SGHDT, CDR2 YYEEEE, per germline.

V and J are TRBV19 and TRBJ2-5; 12 positions agree with TRBD2. The germline V gene has CDR1 LNHDA and CDR2 SQIVND (reference sequence). After removal of 9 bases from V and 5 bases from J, the junction contained 13 bases not matched to a gene. The CDR3 consists of 16 residues. CDR3 nucleotides: TGTGCCAGCCGGGGGCTAGCGGGGGGGCTTCCGGAGACCCAGTACTTC. Encoded protein: CASRGLAGGLPETQYF.

This clone occurred a few times. This rearrangement joins TRBV19 to TRBJ1-1; the match to TRBD1 covers 8 bases. The germline CDR1 and CDR2 sequences are LNHDA and SQIVND (reference sequence). V shed 6 bases and J 10 bases; nucleotides not matched to a gene: 13. This CDR3 is 14 amino acids long. The CDR3 DNA follows: TGTGCCAGTAGGGGGGACAGGAGAGGGGTACGAGCTTTCTTT. This encodes CASRGDRRGVRAFF.

V and J are TRBV19 and TRBJ1-2; 7 bases fit TRBD1. The trim removed 4 bases at V and 1 base at J, leaving 6 bases unmatched. The CDR3 has 15 residues. Germline-derived CDR1 and CDR2 are LNHDA and SQIVND (reference sequence). CDR3 residues: CASSKGQAGNYGYTF. In DNA, the CDR3 is TGTGCCAGTAGTAAAGGACAGGCGGGTAACTATGGCTACACCTTC.

V is TRBV11-1 and J is TRBJ2-3; D perhaps matches TRBD1 (6 bases). The CDR3 is 15 residues long. Germline V CDR1 and CDR2: SGHAT, FQDESV (reference sequence). V lost 8 bases, J lost 3 bases, and 18 bases lay in between. The CDR3 bases are TGTGCCAGCCTGGCGACAGGTTTGTTGACAGATACGCAGTATTTT. Residues: CASLATGLLTDTQYF.

On this clone itself: A junction boundary mismatches the germline segment, possibly from a read error. The chain combines TRBV7-9 with TRBJ2-3, with D possibly being TRBD1 (6 bases). The CDR3 spans 17 residues. Germline V gene lookup returns CDR1 SEHNR and CDR2 FQNEAQ (reference sequence). CDR3 loop: CASSLASKTGPRSLGLF. The DNA for the CDR3 is TGTGCCAGCAGCTTAGCGTCAAAGACAGGACCTAGAAGTCTGGGGTTGTTT.

The J gene is TRBJ1-1, the V gene TRBV21-1; TRBD1, the table's D call, was not compared with the DNA. TRBV21-1 is a pseudogene locus. The CDR3 extends over 16 amino acids. In DNA, the CDR3 is TGTGCCAGCACCGTTGGGCAGAGATTGGTTAACACTGAAGCTTTCTTT. It is translated as CASTVGQRLVNTEAFF.

The chain is built from TRBV28 and TRBJ1-2, with D tentatively TRBD1 (5 bases). CDR1 MDHEN and CDR2 SYDVKM come from the germline V gene. V was pared by 2 bases and J by 4 bases, with 14 bases between. CDR3 length equals 15 residues. CDR3 DNA: TGTGCCAGCAGTTTAGGTCGGGGGGGGACCTATGGCTACACCTTC. This gives the protein CASSLGRGGTYGYTF.

V gene TRBV25-1 combines with J gene TRBJ2-1; D is undetermined. The CDR3 is made up of 13 amino acids. The germline gives CDR1 MGHDK, CDR2 SYGVNS. V lost 3 bases and J 2 bases, leaving 5 bases between the germline ends. The CDR3 sequence is CASSEAPYNEQFF. The CDR3 DNA reads TGTGCCAGCAGTGAGGCCCCCTACAATGAGCAGTTCTTC.

The chain combines TRBV2 with TRBJ1-4; maybe TRBD1 (5 bases). Germline assignment: CDR1 SNHLY and CDR2 FYNNEI. CDR3 size: 14 residues. V was clipped by 6 bases and J by 7 bases, with 15 bases between them. CDR3 sequence: CASRVVPGGEKLFF. The DNA of the CDR3 is TGTGCCAGCAGGGTCGTCCCGGGGGGTGAAAAACTGTTTTTT.

The V call is TRBV14, the J call TRBJ1-1; TRBD1 might be the D (5 bases). Per the germline V gene, CDR1 is SGHDN and CDR2 is FVKESK. V lost 3 bases and J lost 5, with 13 bases in between. CDR3 length: 14 residues. In DNA form, the CDR3 reads TGTGCCAGCAGCCAGGGACTTCGGGGGACTGAAGCTTTCTTT. Translating it yields CASSQGLRGTEAFF.

The chain recombines TRBV19 with TRBJ1-2, with unresolved D. The CDR3 has 15 residues. Germline lookup yields CDR1 LNHDA and CDR2 SQIVND (reference sequence). V was pared by 6 bases and J by 3 bases, with 17 bases between. In DNA form, the CDR3 reads TGTGCCAGTAGAGAGCAAAAGGGAGTTGACTATGGCTACACCTTC. It yields the protein CASREQKGVDYGYTF.

This CDR3 is CASSLDRELEYF. Here the CDR3 DNA reads TGTGCCAGCAGCTTAGACCGTGAGTTGGAGTATTTT. The chain recombines TRBV7-2 with TRBJ2-3, with D unresolved. Per germline, CDR1 SGHTA and CDR2 FQGNSA. This CDR3 spans 12 amino acids. Trimming cost V 1 base and J 13 bases, with 12 bases left between them.

The V and J genes are TRBV6-5 and TRBJ2-2, with D tentatively TRBD1 (5 bases). The length of the CDR3 is 15 residues. Looked up from germline, CDR1 is MNHEY and CDR2 is SVGAGI. V was pared by 6 bases and J by 6 bases, with 17 bases between. This chain's CDR3 is CASRLTGVRAGELFF. CDR3 nucleotide sequence: TGTGCCAGCAGGCTAACAGGAGTCCGGGCCGGGGAGCTGTTTTTT.

This chain joins TRBV19 and TRBJ2-5, with 9 bases lining up with TRBD1. The V segment lost 7 bases and the J segment 2 bases; nucleotides outside the gene matches: 8. The CDR3 loop spans 15 amino acids. Germline V gene sequence: CDR1 LNHDA, CDR2 SQIVND (reference sequence). CDR3 in amino acids: CASTQGGTGQETQYF. The CDR3 DNA reads TGTGCCAGTACCCAAGGGGGGACAGGGCAAGAGACCCAGTACTTC.